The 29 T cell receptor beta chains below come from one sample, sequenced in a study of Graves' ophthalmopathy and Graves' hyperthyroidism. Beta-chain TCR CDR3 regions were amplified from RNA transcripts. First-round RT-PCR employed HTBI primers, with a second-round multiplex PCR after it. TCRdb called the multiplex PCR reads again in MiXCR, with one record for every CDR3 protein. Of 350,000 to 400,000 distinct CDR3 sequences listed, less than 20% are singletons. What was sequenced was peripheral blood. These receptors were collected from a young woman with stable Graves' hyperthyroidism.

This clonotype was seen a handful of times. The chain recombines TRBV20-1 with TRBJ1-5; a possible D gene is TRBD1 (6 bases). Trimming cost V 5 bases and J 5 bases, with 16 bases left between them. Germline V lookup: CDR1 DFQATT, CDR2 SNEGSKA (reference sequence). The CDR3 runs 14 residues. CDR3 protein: CSALRTGRDQPQHF. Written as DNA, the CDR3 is TGCAGTGCTCTTCGAACAGGGAGGGATCAGCCCCAGCATTTT.

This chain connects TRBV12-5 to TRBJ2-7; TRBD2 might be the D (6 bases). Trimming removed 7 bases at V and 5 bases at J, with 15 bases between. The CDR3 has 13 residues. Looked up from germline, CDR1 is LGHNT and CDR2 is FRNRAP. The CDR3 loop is CASAGGKFHEQYF. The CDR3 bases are TGTGCTAGTGCCGGCGGGAAATTCCACGAGCAGTACTTC. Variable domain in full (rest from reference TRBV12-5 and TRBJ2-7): DARVTQTPRHKVTEMGQEVTMRCQPILGHNTVFWYRQTMMQGLELLAYFRNRAPLDDSGMPKDRFSAEMPDATLATLKIQPSEPRDSAVYFCASAGGKFHEQYFGPGTRLTVT.

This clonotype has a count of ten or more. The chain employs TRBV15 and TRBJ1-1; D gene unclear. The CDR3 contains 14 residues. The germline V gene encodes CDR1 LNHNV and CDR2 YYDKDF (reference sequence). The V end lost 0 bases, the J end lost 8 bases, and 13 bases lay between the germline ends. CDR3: CATSRDPGTMEAFF. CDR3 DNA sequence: TGTGCCACCAGCAGAGATCCCGGAACCATGGAAGCTTTCTTT.

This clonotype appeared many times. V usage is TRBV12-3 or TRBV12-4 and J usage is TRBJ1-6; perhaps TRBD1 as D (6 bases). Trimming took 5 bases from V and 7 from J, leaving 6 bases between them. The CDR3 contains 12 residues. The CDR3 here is CASSGQNSPLHF. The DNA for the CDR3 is TGTGCCAGCAGTGGACAGAATTCACCCCTCCACTTT.

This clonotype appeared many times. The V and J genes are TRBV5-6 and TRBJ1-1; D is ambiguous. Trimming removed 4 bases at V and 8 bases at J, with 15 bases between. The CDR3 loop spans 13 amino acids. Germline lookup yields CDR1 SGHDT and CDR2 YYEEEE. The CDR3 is CASSPDRLAEAFF. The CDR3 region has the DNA TGTGCCAGCAGCCCGGACCGATTGGCGGAAGCTTTCTTT.

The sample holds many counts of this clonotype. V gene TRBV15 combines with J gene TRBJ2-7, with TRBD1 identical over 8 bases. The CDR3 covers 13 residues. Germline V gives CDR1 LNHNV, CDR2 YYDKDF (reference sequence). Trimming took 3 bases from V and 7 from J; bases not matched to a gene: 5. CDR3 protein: CATSRDREREQYF. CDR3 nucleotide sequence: TGTGCCACCAGCAGGGACAGGGAGAGAGAGCAGTACTTC.

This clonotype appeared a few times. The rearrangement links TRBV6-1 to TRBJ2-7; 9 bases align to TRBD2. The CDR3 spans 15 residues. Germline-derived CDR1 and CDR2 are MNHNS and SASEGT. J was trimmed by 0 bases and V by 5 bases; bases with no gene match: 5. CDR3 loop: CASSPSTSGSYEQYF. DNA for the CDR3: TGTGCCAGCAGTCCTTCGACTAGCGGCTCCTACGAGCAGTACTTC.

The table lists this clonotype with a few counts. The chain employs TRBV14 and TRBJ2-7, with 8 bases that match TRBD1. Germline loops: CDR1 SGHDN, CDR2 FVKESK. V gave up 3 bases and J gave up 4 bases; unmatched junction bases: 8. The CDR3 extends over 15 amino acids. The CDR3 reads CASSQYRDRSYEQYF. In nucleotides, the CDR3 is TGTGCCAGCAGCCAGTACCGGGACAGGAGTTACGAGCAGTACTTC.

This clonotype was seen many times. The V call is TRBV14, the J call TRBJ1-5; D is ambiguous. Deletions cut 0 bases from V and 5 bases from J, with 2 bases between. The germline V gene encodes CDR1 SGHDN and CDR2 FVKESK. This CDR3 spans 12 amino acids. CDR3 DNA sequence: TGTGCCAGCAGCCAAGATCATCAGCCCCAGCATTTT. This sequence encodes CASSQDHQPQHF.

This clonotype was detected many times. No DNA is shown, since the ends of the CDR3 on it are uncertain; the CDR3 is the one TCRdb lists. The CDR3 loop reads CASSRTGLSGPQHF. The chain uses TRBV12-3 or TRBV12-4 and TRBJ1-5. Both ends counted, the CDR3 spans 14 residues.

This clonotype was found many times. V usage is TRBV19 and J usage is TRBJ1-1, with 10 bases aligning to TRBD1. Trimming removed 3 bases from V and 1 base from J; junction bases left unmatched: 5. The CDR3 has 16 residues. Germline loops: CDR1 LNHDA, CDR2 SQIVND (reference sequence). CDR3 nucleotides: TGTGCCAGTAGTATCCACTGGGACAGGGGGAACACTGAAGCTTTCTTT. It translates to CASSIHWDRGNTEAFF.

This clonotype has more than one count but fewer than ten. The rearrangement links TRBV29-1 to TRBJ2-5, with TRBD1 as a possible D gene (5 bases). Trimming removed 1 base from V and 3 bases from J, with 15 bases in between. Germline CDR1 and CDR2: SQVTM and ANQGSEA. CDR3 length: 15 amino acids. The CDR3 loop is CSVEGYGRVKETQYF. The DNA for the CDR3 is TGCAGCGTTGAAGGCTATGGCAGGGTAAAAGAGACCCAGTACTTC.

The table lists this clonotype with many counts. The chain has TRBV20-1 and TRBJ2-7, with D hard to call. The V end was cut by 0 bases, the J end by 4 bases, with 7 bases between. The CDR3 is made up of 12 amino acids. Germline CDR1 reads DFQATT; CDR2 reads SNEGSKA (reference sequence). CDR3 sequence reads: CSAREGWYEQYF. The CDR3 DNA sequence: TGCAGTGCTAGAGAGGGGTGGTACGAGCAGTACTTC.

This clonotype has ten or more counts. The CDR3: CASSQVRSYEQYF. The CDR3 coding sequence is TGCGCCAGCAGCCAAGTTCGTTCCTACGAGCAGTACTTC. The chain couples TRBV4-1 to TRBJ2-7; D not certain. V was shortened by 1 base and J by 1 base, with 5 bases between the two germline ends. Looked up from germline, CDR1 is MGHRA and CDR2 is YSYEKL. This CDR3 region has 13 residues.

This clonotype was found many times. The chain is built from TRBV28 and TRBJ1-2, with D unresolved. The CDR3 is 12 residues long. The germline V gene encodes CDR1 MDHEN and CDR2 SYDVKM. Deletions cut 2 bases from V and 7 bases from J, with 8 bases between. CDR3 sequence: CASSLGLRGYTF. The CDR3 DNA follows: TGTGCCAGCAGTTTAGGGTTGCGTGGCTACACCTTC.

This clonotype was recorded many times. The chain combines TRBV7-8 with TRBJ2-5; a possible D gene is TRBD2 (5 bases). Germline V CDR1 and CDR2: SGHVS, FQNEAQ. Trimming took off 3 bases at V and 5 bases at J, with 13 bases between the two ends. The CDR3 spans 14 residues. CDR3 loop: CASSFRGIGETQYF. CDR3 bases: TGTGCCAGCAGCTTCCGAGGGATCGGCGAGACCCAGTACTTC.

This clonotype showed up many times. CDR3 region: CASSPRDRGNAFF. The CDR3 DNA sequence: TGTGCCAGCAGCCCCCGGGACAGGGGGAATGCTTTCTTT. This sequence joins TRBV7-2 and TRBJ1-1, with TRBD1 identical over 11 bases. The CDR3 is made up of 13 amino acids. Germline CDR1 and CDR2: SGHTA and FQGNSA. With V trimmed by 5 bases and J by 11 bases, 7 bases remained unmatched.

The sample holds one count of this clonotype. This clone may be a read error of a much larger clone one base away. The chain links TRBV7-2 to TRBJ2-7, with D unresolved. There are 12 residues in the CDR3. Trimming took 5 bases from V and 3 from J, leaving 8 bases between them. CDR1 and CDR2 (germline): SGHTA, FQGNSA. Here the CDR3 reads CASSDTNYEQYF. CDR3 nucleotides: TGTGCCAGCAGCGACACAAACTACGAGCAGTACTTC.

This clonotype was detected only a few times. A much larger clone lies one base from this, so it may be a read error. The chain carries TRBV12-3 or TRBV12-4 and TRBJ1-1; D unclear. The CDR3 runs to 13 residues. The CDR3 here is CASKVGMNTEACF. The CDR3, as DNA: TGTGCCAGCAAGGTCGGAATGAACACTGAAGCTTGCTTT.

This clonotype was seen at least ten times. The CDR3 spells CASSPEGYETQYF. As DNA, the CDR3 is TGTGCCAGCAGCCCCGAGGGTTATGAGACCCAGTACTTC. The chain employs TRBV7-2 and TRBJ2-5; D is perhaps TRBD2 (5 bases). With 5 bases removed from V and 5 bases from J, the gap between germline ends came to 12 bases. Germline CDR1 is SGHTA and CDR2 is FQGNSA. The CDR3 is 13 residues long.

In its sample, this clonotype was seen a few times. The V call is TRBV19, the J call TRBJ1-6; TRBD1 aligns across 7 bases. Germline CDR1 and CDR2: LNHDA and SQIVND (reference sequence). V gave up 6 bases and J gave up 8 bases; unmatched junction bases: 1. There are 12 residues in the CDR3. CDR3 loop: CASRTGYSPLHF. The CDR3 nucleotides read TGTGCCAGTAGGACAGGGTATTCACCCCTCCACTTT.

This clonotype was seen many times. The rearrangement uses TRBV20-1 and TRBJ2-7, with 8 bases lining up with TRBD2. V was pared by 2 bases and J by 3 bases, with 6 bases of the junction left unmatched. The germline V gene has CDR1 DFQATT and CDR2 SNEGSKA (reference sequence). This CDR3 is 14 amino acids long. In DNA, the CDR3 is TGCAGTGCTAGAATAGCGGGGAAGCTCTACGAGCAGTACTTC. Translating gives CSARIAGKLYEQYF.

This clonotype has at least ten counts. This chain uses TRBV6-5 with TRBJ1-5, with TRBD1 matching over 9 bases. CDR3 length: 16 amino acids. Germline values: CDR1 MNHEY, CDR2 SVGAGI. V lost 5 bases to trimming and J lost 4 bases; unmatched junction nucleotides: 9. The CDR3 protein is CASSLQGARGNQPQHF. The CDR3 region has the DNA TGTGCCAGCAGTCTACAGGGGGCTCGGGGTAATCAGCCCCAGCATTTT.

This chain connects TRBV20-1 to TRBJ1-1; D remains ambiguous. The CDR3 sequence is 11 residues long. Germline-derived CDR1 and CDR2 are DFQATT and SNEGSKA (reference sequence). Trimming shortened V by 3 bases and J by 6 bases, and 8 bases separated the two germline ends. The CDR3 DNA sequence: TGCAGTGCTAGTGGATCGGCTGAAGCTTTCTTT. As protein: CSASGSAEAFF.

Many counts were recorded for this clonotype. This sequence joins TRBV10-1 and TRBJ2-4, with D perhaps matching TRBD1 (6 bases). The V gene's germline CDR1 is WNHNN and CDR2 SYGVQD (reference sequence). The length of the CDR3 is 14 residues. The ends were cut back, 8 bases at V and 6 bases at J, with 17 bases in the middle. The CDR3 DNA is TGCGCCAGCGCCGAGGGCAGGGGCGTAAACATTCAGTACTTC. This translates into CASAEGRGVNIQYF.

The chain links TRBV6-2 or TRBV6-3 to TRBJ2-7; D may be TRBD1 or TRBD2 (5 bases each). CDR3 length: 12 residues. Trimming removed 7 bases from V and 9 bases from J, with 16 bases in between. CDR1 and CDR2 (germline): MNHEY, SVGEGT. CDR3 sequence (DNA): TGTGCCAGCAAGGGGAGCGACGACGGGCAGTACTTC. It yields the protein CASKGSDDGQYF.

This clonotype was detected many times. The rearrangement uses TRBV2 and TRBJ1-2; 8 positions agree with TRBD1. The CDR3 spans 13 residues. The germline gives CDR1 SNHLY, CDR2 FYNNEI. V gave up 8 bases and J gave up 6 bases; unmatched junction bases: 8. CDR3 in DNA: TGTGCCAGCGCCAGGGGGCCTCGGGATGGCTACACCTTC. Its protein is CASARGPRDGYTF. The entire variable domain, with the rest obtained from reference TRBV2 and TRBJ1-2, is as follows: EPEVTQTPSHQVTQMGQEVILRCVPISNHLYFYWYRQILGQKVEFLVSFYNNEISEKSEIFDDQFSVERPDGSNFTLKIRSTKLEDSAMYFCASARGPRDGYTFGSGTRLTVV.

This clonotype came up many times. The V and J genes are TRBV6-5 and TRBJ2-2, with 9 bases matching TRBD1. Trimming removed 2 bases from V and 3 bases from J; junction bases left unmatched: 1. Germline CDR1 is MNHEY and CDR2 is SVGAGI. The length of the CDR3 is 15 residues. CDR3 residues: CASSYDRGDTGELFF. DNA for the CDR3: TGTGCCAGCAGTTACGACAGGGGGGACACCGGGGAGCTGTTTTTT.

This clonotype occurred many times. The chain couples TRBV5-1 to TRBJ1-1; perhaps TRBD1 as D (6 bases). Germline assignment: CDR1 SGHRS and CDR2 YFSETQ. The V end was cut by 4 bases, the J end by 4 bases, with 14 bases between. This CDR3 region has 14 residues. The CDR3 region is CASSRQRGGTEAFF. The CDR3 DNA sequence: TGCGCCAGCAGCCGGCAAAGGGGGGGCACTGAAGCTTTCTTT.